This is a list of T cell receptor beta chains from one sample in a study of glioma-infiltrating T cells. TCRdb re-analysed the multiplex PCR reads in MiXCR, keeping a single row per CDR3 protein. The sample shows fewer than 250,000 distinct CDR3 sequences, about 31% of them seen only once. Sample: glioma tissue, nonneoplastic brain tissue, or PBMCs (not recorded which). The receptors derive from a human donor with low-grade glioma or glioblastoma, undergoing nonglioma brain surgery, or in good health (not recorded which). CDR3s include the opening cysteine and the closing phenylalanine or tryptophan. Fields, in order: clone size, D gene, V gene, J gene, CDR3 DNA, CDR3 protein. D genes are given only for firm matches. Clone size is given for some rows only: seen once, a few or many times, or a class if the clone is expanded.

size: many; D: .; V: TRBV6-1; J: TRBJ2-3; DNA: TGTGCCAGCAGTGCGTACAGGGGAGGTGATACGCAGTATTTT; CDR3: CASSAYRGGDTQYF
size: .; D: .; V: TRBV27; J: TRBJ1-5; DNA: TGTGCCATCAGTTTCCTGGGCCAGACCCAGCATTTT; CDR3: CAISFLGQTQHF
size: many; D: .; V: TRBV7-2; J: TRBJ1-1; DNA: TGTGCCAGCAGCTCGGACAGAGACACTGAAGCTTTCTTT; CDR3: CASSSDRDTEAFF
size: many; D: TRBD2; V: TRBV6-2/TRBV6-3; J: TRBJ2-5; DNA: TGTGCCAGCAACACGATCGGGACTAGCGGAACACAAGAGACCCAGTACTTC; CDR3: CASNTIGTSGTQETQYF
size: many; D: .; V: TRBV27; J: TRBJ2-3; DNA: TGTGCCAGCAAACTCTCTAGCACAGATACGCAGTATTTT; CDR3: CASKLSSTDTQYF
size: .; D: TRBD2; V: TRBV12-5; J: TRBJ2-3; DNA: TGTGCTAGTGGTAAGGGACTAGCGGAACCAAGTGTATTAACAGATACGCAGTATTTT; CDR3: CASGKGLAEPSVLTDTQYF
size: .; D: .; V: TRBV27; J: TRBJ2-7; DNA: TGTGCCAGTGGGCCGGGAAGATCCTACGAGCAGTACTTC; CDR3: CASGPGRSYEQYF
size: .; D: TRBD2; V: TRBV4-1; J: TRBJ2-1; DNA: TGCGCCAGCAGCCAAGGGGTGGCTAGCGGGCCCAATGAGCAGTCCTTC; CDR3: CASSQGVASGPNEQSF
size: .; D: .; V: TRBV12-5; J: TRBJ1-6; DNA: TGTGCTAGTGGTTTCCCCCCATCCCTCCACTTT; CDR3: CASGFPPSLHF
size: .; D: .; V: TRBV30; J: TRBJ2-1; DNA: TGTGCCTGGAGATATGCGAATGAGCAGTTCTTC; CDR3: CAWRYANEQFF
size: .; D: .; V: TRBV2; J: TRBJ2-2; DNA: TGTGCCAGCGCAAAGGGGACAACGAACACCGGGGAGCTGTTTTTT; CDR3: CASAKGTTNTGELFF
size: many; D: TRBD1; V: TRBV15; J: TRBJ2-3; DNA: TGTGCCACCAGCAGGGGACAGGGGGCCACAGATACGCAGTATTTT; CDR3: CATSRGQGATDTQYF
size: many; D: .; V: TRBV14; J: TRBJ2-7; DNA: TGTGCCAGCAGCCCTACAGGGAACCCGGGTTACGAGCAGTACTTC; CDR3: CASSPTGNPGYEQYF
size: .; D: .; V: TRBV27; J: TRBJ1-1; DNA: TGTGCCAGCAGCCCTCGAGTGGGGGGCATGAACACTGAAGCTTTCTTT; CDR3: CASSPRVGGMNTEAFF
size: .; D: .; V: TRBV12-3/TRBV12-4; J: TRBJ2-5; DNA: TGTGCCAGCACCATTAGGGCGCCTGAGGAGACCCAGTACTTC; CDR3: CASTIRAPEETQYF